This T cell receptor (beta chain) was obtained from a study of blood T cell repertoires in COVID-19. Study background: Samples representing acute and convalescent COVID-19 were sourced from the United States, Italy and Spain. PBMCs, B-cell-depleted T cells, or T cells were the source of the cDNA or gDNA that made up the material.

The V end was cut by 4 bases, the J end by 9 bases, with 13 bases between. The germline V gene has CDR1 MGHRA and CDR2 YSYEKL. The length of the CDR3 is 13 residues. In the source study's methods: Amplification of reference gene primers provided the estimated nucleated cell counts. The method was immunoSEQ multiplex PCR; TCRdb's version includes in-frame clones alone and lacks a portion of them. The V and J calls and clone size are taken from that table; D and trimming were inferred from the DNA. Found here are around 96,000 clones, 90% to 95% of them singletons; the top ten hold about 4.1%. The sequencing input was peripheral blood. The rearrangement uses TRBV4-1 and TRBJ2-1; D may be TRBD2 (5 bases). This receptor was obtained from a human donor with active COVID-19. The donor label of this sample is uncertain. The CDR3 nucleotides read TGCGCCAGCAGCCTCCGGAGGCTTGGTGAGCAGTTCTTC. Its protein product is CASSLRRLGEQFF.